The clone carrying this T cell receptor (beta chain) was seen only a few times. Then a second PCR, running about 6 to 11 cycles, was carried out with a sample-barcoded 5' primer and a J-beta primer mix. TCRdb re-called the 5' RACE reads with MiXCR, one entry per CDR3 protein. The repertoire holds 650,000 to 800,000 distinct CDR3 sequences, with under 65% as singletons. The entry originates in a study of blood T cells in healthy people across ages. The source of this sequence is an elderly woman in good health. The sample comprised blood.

Here the CDR3 DNA reads TGCGCCAGCAGCTTCTTAGACAGTTACAATCAGCCCCAGCATTTT. Residues: CASSFLDSYNQPQHF. V is TRBV5-1 and J is TRBJ1-5; D possibly corresponds to TRBD1 (5 bases). The germline V and J ends were trimmed by 2 bases and 3 bases, with 12 bases remaining between them. The germline CDR1 and CDR2 sequences are SGHRS and YFSETQ. The CDR3 contains 15 residues.